The 7 T cell receptor beta chains below all came from one sample that was sequenced in a study of T cells in Graves' hyperthyroidism and ophthalmopathy (dated by TCRdb to about 2019). The receptor library was made with multiplex PCR. The sample was run on an Illumina HiSeq 2000. Amplification of TCR beta CDR3 regions was carried out from RNA transcripts. For the first round of RT-PCR on the TCR CDR3, the HTBI primer set was used together with the Qiagen OneStep RT-PCR kit. The public sequencing data were trimmed at Q25 with fastp and processed into clonotypes with MiXCR by TCRdb, which kept only in-frame beta chains. Rows matching on CDR3 protein sequence are summarized as one entry with the most common DNA and genes. The sample records 550,000 to 650,000 distinct CDR3 sequences, about 15% of which are singletons. Under 7% of the sample is in the top ten clones. Sequencing was carried out using blood. The source of these receptors is a woman younger than 45 with Graves' hyperthyroidism that later progressed to Graves' ophthalmopathy.

This clonotype has at least ten counts. The rearrangement links TRBV5-1 to TRBJ1-1, with D possibly matching TRBD1 (5 bases). The germline CDR1 and CDR2 sequences are SGHRS and YFSETQ. The CDR3 has 14 amino acids. Trimming removed 2 bases from V and 3 bases from J, with 11 bases in between. The CDR3 sequence is CASSFTGEDTEAFF. The CDR3 DNA reads as TGCGCCAGCAGCTTTACGGGGGAGGACACTGAAGCTTTCTTT.

This clonotype was counted at least ten times. The chain carries TRBV19 and TRBJ2-7; perhaps TRBD1 as D (6 bases). V was trimmed by 5 bases and J by 5 bases, leaving 13 bases between them. The CDR3 sequence is 13 residues long. Germline V lookup: CDR1 LNHDA, CDR2 SQIVND (reference sequence). The CDR3 region has the DNA TGTGCCAGTAGTGAACAGGGTCTAAACGAGCAGTACTTC. Protein: CASSEQGLNEQYF. The variable domain in full, completed from reference TRBV19 and TRBJ2-7, reads DGGITQSPKYLFRKEGQNVTLSCEQNLNHDAMYWYRQDPGQGLRLIYYSQIVNDFQKGDIAEGYSVSREKKESFPLTVTSAQKNPTAFYLCASSEQGLNEQYFGPGTRLTVT.

V usage is TRBV4-1 and J usage is TRBJ2-7; D gene ambiguous. Per the germline V gene, CDR1 is MGHRA and CDR2 is YSYEKL. The CDR3 length is 11 residues. The V and J ends lost 0 bases and 6 bases respectively, with 3 bases between them. CDR3 in amino acids: CASSQDSEQYF. CDR3 in DNA: TGCGCCAGCAGCCAAGATTCCGAGCAGTACTTC.

This clonotype was observed many times. The CDR3 DNA follows: TGTGCCAGCAGCTTAGCTAATTTCCTAGGGGATCCCGGGGAGCTGTTTTTT. Translation gives CASSLANFLGDPGELFF. This chain uses TRBV11-2 with TRBJ2-2; tentatively, D is TRBD1 (5 bases). Trimming shortened V by 1 base and J by 6 bases, and 18 bases separated the two germline ends. This CDR3 spans 17 amino acids. The germline V gene has CDR1 SGHAT and CDR2 FQNNGV.

For this clonotype: Since a much larger clone is just one base distant, this may be a read error. This chain connects TRBV18 to TRBJ2-3; D is perhaps TRBD1 or TRBD2 (7 bases each). This CDR3 contains 17 residues. Per the germline V gene, CDR1 is KGHSH and CDR2 is LQKENI. DNA of the CDR3: TGTGCCAGCTCACCACCGGCTAGCGGAGGCGGGACAGATACGCAGGATTTT. It specifies CASSPPASGGGTDTQDF. Variable domain in full (rest from reference TRBV18 and TRBJ2-3): NAGVMQNPRHLVRRRGQEARLRCSPMKGHSHVYWYRQLPEEGLKFMVYLQKENIIDESGMPKERFSAEFPKEGPSILRIQQVVRGDSAAYFCASSPPASGGGTDTQDFGPGTRLTVL.

This clonotype occurred a few times. The rearrangement links TRBV6-6 to TRBJ1-1, with D possibly TRBD1 on 6 matching bases. The germline V gene encodes CDR1 MNHNY and CDR2 SVGAGI (reference sequence). Trimming shortened V by 2 bases and J by 0 bases, and 10 bases separated the two germline ends. CDR3 length: 15 residues. As DNA, the CDR3 is TGTGCCAGCAGTTACGGGGCAGGGGTGAACACTGAAGCTTTCTTT. It translates to CASSYGAGVNTEAFF.

At least ten counts were recorded for this clonotype. The rearrangement uses TRBV2 and TRBJ2-3; D is unclear. Germline lookup yields CDR1 SNHLY and CDR2 FYNNEI. This CDR3 contains 13 residues. V was shortened by 4 bases and J by 2 bases, with 7 bases between the two germline ends. The CDR3 here is CASSGPNTDTQYF. CDR3 coding DNA: TGTGCCAGCAGTGGGCCTAACACAGATACGCAGTATTTT. The whole variable domain, filled in from reference TRBV2 and TRBJ2-3, reads EPEVTQTPSHQVTQMGQEVILRCVPISNHLYFYWYRQILGQKVEFLVSFYNNEISEKSEIFDDQFSVERPDGSNFTLKIRSTKLEDSAMYFCASSGPNTDTQYFGPGTRLTVL.